What follows describes a single TCR beta chain. Its antigen is unidentified. Trimming removed 4 bases at V and 1 base at J, with 13 bases between. From germline, CDR1 is MGHRA and CDR2 YSYEKL. CDR3 size: 16 residues. This sample was taken from a study of graft-versus-host responses after intestinal transplantation. Study-wide context: The recipients all started with anti-thymocyte globulin induction and then took tacrolimus and steroids for two to four years.

Repertoires were generated with immunoSEQ multiplex PCR, while TCRdb's copy carries only in-frame clones and drops some. Of tens of thousands of clones listed, approximately 94% are singletons. Study-level results: HvG clone declines early post-transplant were associated with peak circulating GvH levels.

Sequenced material: unstimulated CD4+ T cells sorted from spleen or lymph node cells, taken before transplant. The TCR originated in a human donor who was the organ donor for an intestinal transplant. This sequence joins TRBV4-1 and TRBJ2-2; a weak D match, TRBD1 (6 bases). The CDR3 sequence is CASSPRSGQNTGELFF. The CDR3 bases are TGCGCCAGCAGCCCGCGATCGGGACAGAACACCGGGGAGCTGTTTTTT.